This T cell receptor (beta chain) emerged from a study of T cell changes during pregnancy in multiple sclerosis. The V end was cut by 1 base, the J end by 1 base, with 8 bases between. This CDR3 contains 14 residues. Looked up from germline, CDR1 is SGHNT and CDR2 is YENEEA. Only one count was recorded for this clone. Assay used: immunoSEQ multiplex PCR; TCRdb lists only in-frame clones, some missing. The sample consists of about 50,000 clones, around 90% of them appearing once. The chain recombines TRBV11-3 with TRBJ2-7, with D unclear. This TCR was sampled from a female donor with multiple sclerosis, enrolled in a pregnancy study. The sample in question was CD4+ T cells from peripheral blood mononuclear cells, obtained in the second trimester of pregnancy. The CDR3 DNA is TGTGCCAGCAGCTTAGGGGCCGGATCCTACGAGCAGTACTTC. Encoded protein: CASSLGAGSYEQYF.